This TCR beta chain was obtained from a study of T-cell reconstitution after alpha-beta-depleted transplantation in children. Study-level points and caveats: In patients about two months after transplant, alpha-beta T cells reportedly arose from several hundred expanded graft clones. Hyperexpanded clones declined; after one year, newly produced T cells mostly supplied diversity. At day 60, the high TCRbeta diversity found in some patients originated from recipient T cells and thymic progenitors that had survived.

Unique molecular identifiers featured in how the TCRbeta library was prepared. TCRdb processed the PCR reads anew with MiXCR; each CDR3 protein has one entry. This table has fewer than 700,000 distinct CDR3 sequences, about an eighth appearing once. The CDR3 is 17 amino acids. With 0 bases clipped from V and 3 bases from J, the junction kept 8 bases outside the gene matches. Germline V gives CDR1 SGHAT, CDR2 FQNNGV. As for this clonotype: Its matching antigen is unknown.

The chain combines TRBV11-2 with TRBJ2-5; 9 bases match TRBD2. The starting material was PBMCs, mostly from graft donor cells, obtained 360 days after TCRalphabeta/CD19-depleted stem cell transplant. The TCR was taken from a male patient under 18 who had a stem cell transplant for acute myeloid leukemia, so the T cells may come from the graft donor. CDR3 DNA: TGTGCCAGCAGCTTAGAAAGAACTAGCGGGTTAGAAGAGACCCAGTACTTC. Amino acids: CASSLERTSGLEETQYF.